The entry below describes one T cell receptor (beta chain). With 4 bases clipped from V and 6 bases from J, the junction kept 5 bases outside the gene matches. This CDR3 spans 16 amino acids. Germline V gives CDR1 MDHEN, CDR2 SYDVKM. The entry originates in a study of blood T cell repertoires in COVID-19. Sequenced by immunoSEQ multiplex PCR; TCRdb stores in-frame clones only, minus some. Seen here are around 270,000 clones, about 87% observed once, and the top ten hold about 3.1%. This chain uses TRBV28 with TRBJ2-1, with 14 bases fitting TRBD2. Material: PBMCs or T cells enriched from blood (not recorded which). The origin of this receptor is a woman aged 35 to 49 who had been exposed to COVID-19. The CDR3 region is CASSSPTSGGVNEQFF. DNA for the CDR3: TGTGCCAGCAGTTCCCCGACTAGCGGGGGGGTCAATGAGCAGTTCTTC.